A selection of T cell receptor beta chains follows, all from one sample in a study of blood T cell repertoires in COVID-19. Assay: immunoSEQ multiplex PCR; the TCRdb copy retains only in-frame clones and omits some. There are roughly 140,000 clones in the sample; 80% to 90% occur only once, and 1.5% to 2% lies in the top ten. The sequencing input was peripheral blood. The receptor set was obtained from a woman in her forties or fifties with acute or convalescent COVID-19. Both conserved end residues are part of each CDR3.

j_call v_call cdr3_length cdr3_aa
TRBJ1-2 TRBV12-5 13 CASATSLVYGYTF
TRBJ1-4 TRBV11-2 14 CASSKGPSDEKLFF
TRBJ1-1 TRBV7-2 14 CASSPQGTNTEAFF
TRBJ2-1 TRBV2 14 CASTGGRAVNEQFF
TRBJ1-6 TRBV5-1 17 CASSLAGQGAGNSPLHF
TRBJ1-1 TRBV6-2/TRBV6-3 16 CASSPAQGKGNTEAFF
TRBJ1-3 TRBV6-5 16 CASSYSGQRVGNTIYF
TRBJ2-3 TRBV28 14 CASREGGSGDTQYF
TRBJ2-5 TRBV5-1 14 CASSFGQIQETQYF
TRBJ2-2 TRBV5-1 14 CASSLDRGGLGLFF
TRBJ1-1 TRBV6-5 15 CASSYSIQANTEAFF
TRBJ2-7 TRBV27 12 CASSSSGIREYF
TRBJ2-3 TRBV18 12 CASSPRTLTQYF
TRBJ2-3 TRBV11-3 12 CASSSTSDTQYF
TRBJ2-4 TRBV30 11 CAGLGGGIQYF
TRBJ2-1 TRBV7-3 16 CASSKARPGNYNEQFF
TRBJ1-2 TRBV28 15 CASSSWTGGDYGYTF
TRBJ2-1 TRBV2 13 CAIRDRGINEQFF